This T cell receptor beta chain is from a study of blood T cell repertoires in COVID-19. Study-level background: There were acute and convalescent COVID-19 samples, and they came from the United States, Italy and Spain. The analysed material was cDNA or gDNA that came from T cells, B-cell-depleted T cells, or PBMCs.

As originally analysed: Scientists estimated how many nucleated cells there were by amplifying reference gene primers. The protocol was immunoSEQ multiplex PCR, while the TCRdb copy is restricted to in-frame clones and leaves out a portion. That table furnishes V, J and clone size, whereas the DNA furnished D and trimming. The data hold around 120,000 clones, with around 87% observed a single time. The CDR3 runs to 14 residues. Between the trimmed V and J ends, which lost 3 bases and 5 bases, there was a span of 13 bases. The germline V gene has CDR1 MDHEN and CDR2 SYDVKM. Sequencing was carried out using peripheral blood. The chain recombines TRBV28 with TRBJ1-1; D not resolved. The sequence was obtained from an older woman with acute or convalescent COVID-19. CDR3 protein: CASSFLFAGTEAFF. In nucleotides, the CDR3 is TGTGCCAGCAGTTTCCTCTTTGCGGGAACTGAAGCTTTCTTT. The whole variable domain, remainder taken from reference TRBV28 and TRBJ1-1, is DVKVTQSSRYLVKRTGEKVFLECVQDMDHENMFWYRQDPGLGLRLIYFSYDVKMKEKGDIPEGYSVSREKKERFSLILESASTNQTSMYLCASSFLFAGTEAFFGQGTRLTVV.